This TCR beta chain was documented in a study of blood T cell repertoires in COVID-19 (TCRdb year 2020). About the study as a whole: Samples from collaborators originated in the United States, Italy and Spain and spanned both the acute and convalescent phases of COVID-19. The material from the prospective study consisted of cDNA or gDNA derived from T cells, B-cell-depleted T cells, or PBMCs. Subjects who had been exposed to COVID-19, were actively infected with it, or had recovered from it provided the deeply sampled blood TCRbeta repertoires that made up the dataset. The repertoires were released in a freely available public database intended as a resource for research on the immune response to SARS-CoV-2. Samples came from the ongoing ImmuneRACE study (first 160 participants) plus 1,254 subjects from 6 global collaborators. Sample metadata almost always included a de-identified subject ID, COVID-19 status, age in years and sex. HLA class I and class II types, where available, came from metadata supplied by the sample provider rather than from assay-based typing. The study at large found these results: Clinical and demographic metadata were provided uncurated, with the amount varying by source and participant.

TCRbeta CDR3 regions were amplified from genomic DNA by means of the immunoSEQ Assay, a bias-controlled multiplex PCR. As for the original processing: Nucleated cell counts per sample were estimated from amplification of reference gene primers within the assay. To quantify the absolute abundance of each unique TCRbeta CDR3 rearrangement, sequence reads were collapsed and filtered. For each sample, productive Simpson clonality was calculated as the square root of Simpson's diversity index across productive rearrangements. Drawn from immuneACCESS, this table holds only the in-frame rearrangements with V and J called that TCRdb kept. Clones are partly lost; checked studies trace under half to an unresolved V gene and leave the rest unexplained. Clonal size and the V and J genes are those of that table, whereas D and trimming came from the DNA. The sample has about 59,000 clones on record, around 81% of them singletons. Together, the top ten hold roughly 28% of the sample.

The collaborating institutions used their own protocols to collect whole blood in K2EDTA tubes. For TCRbeta analysis, collaborators shipped samples as frozen whole blood, isolated PBMCs, or DNA extracted from either of those sample types. Details on this clone: It has no known antigen specificity. Base qualities were left out, and no much larger clone turns up one base away.

The sequencing input was peripheral blood. The TCR was taken from a woman of 80 years or more with active or convalescent COVID-19.

The CDR3 here reads CSVRKGTTNEKLFF. At the DNA level, the sequence is TGCAGCGTTAGAAAGGGGACAACTAATGAAAAACTGTTTTTT. Recombination linked TRBV29-1 to TRBJ1-4; possibly the D gene is TRBD1, per 5 matching bases. The CDR3 starts with the cysteine, ends with the phenylalanine, and has 14 residues. The sequence is cut down to CDR3 DNA, 42 bases in frame from base 1. V is reduced by 5 bases and J by 0 bases, leaving a spacing of 10 bases between them. The germline V gene yields SQVTM for CDR1 and ANQGSEA for CDR2.